In this sample, the clone carrying this TCR beta chain turned up many times. What it binds is unknown. These data come from a study of human T cells and chemical hapten exposure. Study-level information: Sensitization involved placing 2% DPC onto a roughly 2 cm by roughly 2 cm region of upper inner arm skin. Epicutaneous patch tests delivered 0.01% DPC to the upper back, with evaluation at 6 days. Study observations and caveats: The number of TCRs over 1 in 1000 frequency stayed unchanged after DPC.

Time point defined: patch test 2, 6 weeks after DPC sensitization. The sample's treatment: therapeutic diphenylcyclopropenone sensitization with weekly scalp DPC. Patch tests were applied only after blood draws. V lost 2 bases and J lost 4; bases outside the gene matches: 15. This CDR3 region has 19 residues. Germline V gene data show CDR1 as SGHDT and CDR2 as YYEEEE. One entry per CDR3 protein, called by TCRdb with MiXCR from the RACE reads. The repertoire consists of about 380,000 distinct CDR3 sequences, with about 6% occurring once and the leading ten covering 5% to 6%. The sequences come from whole blood, collected in connection with sensitization to the hapten diphenylcyclopropenone (DPC). The V call is TRBV5-6, the J call TRBJ2-1; 10 positions agree with TRBD2. This sequence originates from a woman aged 18-29 years with alopecia areata. Some clones in this sample may be carry-over from other donors' samples. The CDR3 protein is CASSFWTLAGAFGYNEQFF. For the CDR3, the DNA is TGTGCCAGCAGCTTCTGGACCCTAGCGGGGGCCTTCGGGTACAATGAGCAGTTCTTC. Looking up the rest from reference TRBV5-6 and TRBJ2-1 gives the full variable domain: DAGVTQSPTHLIKTRGQQVTLRCSPKSGHDTVSWYQQALGQGPQFIFQYYEEEERQRGNFPDRFSGHQFPNYSSELNVNALLLGDSALYLCASSFWTLAGAFGYNEQFFGPGTRLTVL.